The present entry profiles one T cell receptor beta chain with its context. Collection of blood occurred at baseline, at cycle 4 day 1, and at cycle 7 day 1. This entry is derived from a study of OX40 agonist ivuxolimab in advanced cancers. CDR3 length equals 15 residues. CDR1 ENHRY and CDR2 SYGVKD come from the germline V gene. V lost 5 bases, J lost 0 bases, and 14 bases lay in between. Repertoires were generated with immunoSEQ multiplex PCR, while TCRdb's copy carries only in-frame clones and drops some. This table holds some 30,000 clones, about 80% found once. This receptor was obtained from an adult with an advanced solid tumor such as melanoma, head and neck, liver or kidney cancer. The material was CD4+ or CD8+ T cells sorted from blood, obtained in a trial of the OX40 agonist ivuxolimab. The gene calls are TRBV10-3 and TRBJ2-7, with D perhaps given as TRBD1 or TRBD2 (5 bases each). This chain's CDR3 is CAISPSGTASYEQYF. The DNA for the CDR3 is TGTGCCATCAGTCCATCCGGGACGGCCTCCTACGAGCAGTACTTC.